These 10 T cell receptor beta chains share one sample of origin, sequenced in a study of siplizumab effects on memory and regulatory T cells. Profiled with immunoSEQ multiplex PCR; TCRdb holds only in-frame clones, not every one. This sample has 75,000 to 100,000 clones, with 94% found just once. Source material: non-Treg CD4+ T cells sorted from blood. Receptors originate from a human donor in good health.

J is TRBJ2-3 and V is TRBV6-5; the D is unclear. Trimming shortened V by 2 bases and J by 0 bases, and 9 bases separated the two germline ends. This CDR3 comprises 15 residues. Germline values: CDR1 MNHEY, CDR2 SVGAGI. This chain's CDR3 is CASSYSQTSTDTQYF. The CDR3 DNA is TGTGCCAGCAGTTACAGCCAAACTAGCACAGATACGCAGTATTTT.

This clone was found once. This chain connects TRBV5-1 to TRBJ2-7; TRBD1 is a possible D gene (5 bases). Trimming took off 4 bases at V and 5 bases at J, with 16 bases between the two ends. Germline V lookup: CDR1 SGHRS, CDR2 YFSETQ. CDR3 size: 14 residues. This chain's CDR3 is CASSPGRGGDEQYF. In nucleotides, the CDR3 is TGCGCCAGCAGCCCCGGAAGGGGCGGCGACGAGCAGTACTTC.

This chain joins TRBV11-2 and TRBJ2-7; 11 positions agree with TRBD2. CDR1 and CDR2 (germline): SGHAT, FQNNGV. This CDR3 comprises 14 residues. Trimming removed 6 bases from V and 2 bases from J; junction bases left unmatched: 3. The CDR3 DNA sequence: TGTGCCAGCAGACGACTAGCGGGACCCTACGAGCAGTACTTC. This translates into CASRRLAGPYEQYF.

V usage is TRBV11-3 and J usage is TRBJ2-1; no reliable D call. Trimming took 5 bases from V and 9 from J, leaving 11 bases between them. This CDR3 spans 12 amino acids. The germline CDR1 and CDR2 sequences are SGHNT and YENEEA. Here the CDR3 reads CASSKPLSEQFF. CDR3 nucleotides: TGTGCCAGCAGCAAGCCCCTGAGTGAGCAGTTCTTC.

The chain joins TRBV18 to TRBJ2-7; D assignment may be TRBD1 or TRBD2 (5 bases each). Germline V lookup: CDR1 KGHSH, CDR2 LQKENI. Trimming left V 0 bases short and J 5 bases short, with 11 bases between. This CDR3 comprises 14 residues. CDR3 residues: CASSPPMGEDEQYF. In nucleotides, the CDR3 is TGTGCCAGCTCACCACCGATGGGGGAAGACGAGCAGTACTTC. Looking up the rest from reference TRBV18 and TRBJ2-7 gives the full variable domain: NAGVMQNPRHLVRRRGQEARLRCSPMKGHSHVYWYRQLPEEGLKFMVYLQKENIIDESGMPKERFSAEFPKEGPSILRIQQVVRGDSAAYFCASSPPMGEDEQYFGPGTRLTVT.

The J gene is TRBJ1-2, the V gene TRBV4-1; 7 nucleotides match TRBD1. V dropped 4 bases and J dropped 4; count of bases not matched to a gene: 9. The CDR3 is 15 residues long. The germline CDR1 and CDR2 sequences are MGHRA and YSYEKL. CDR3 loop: CASSLSGQSIYGYTF. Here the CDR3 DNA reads TGCGCCAGCAGCCTTTCGGGACAGTCAATCTATGGCTACACCTTC.

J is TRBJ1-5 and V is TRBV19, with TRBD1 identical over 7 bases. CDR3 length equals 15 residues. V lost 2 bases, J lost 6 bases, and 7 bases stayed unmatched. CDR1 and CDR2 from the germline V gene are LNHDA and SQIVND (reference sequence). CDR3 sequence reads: CASSIPTGVGQPQHF. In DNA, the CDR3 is TGTGCCAGTAGTATACCCACAGGGGTGGGTCAGCCCCAGCATTTT.

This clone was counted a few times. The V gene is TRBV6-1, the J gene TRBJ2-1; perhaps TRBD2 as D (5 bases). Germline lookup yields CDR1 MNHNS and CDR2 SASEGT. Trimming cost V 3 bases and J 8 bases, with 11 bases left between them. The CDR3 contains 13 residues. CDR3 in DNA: TGTGCCAGCAGTGACAGATCGCGGGATGAGCAGTTCTTC. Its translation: CASSDRSRDEQFF.

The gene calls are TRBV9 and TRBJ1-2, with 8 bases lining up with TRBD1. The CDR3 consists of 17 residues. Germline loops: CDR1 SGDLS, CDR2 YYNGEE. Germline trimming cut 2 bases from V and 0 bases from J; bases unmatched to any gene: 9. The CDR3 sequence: CASSVTGGPFSNYGYTF. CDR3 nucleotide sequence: TGTGCCAGCAGCGTTACAGGGGGACCCTTCTCTAACTATGGCTACACCTTC.

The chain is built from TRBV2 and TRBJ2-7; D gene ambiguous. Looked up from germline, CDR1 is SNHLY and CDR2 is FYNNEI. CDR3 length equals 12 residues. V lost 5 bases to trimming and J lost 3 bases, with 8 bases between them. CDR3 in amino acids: CASSTDFYEQYF. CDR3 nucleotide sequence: TGTGCCAGCAGTACCGATTTCTACGAGCAGTACTTC.